The 22 T cell receptor beta chains presented below share a single source sample, sequenced in a study of human T cells and chemical hapten exposure. The sample's time point: patch test 3, about 24 weeks after DPC sensitization. The treatment: therapeutic diphenylcyclopropenone sensitization with weekly scalp DPC. TCRdb re-called the RACE reads with MiXCR, one entry per CDR3 protein. The table shows about 200,000 distinct CDR3 sequences, with approximately 26% occurring only once. Sequenced material: whole blood, taken in connection with sensitization to the hapten diphenylcyclopropenone (DPC). The source is a woman in her thirties or forties with alopecia areata. Some clones in this sample may be carry-over from other donors' samples.

This clonotype was counted only a few times. The gene calls are TRBV4-1 and TRBJ1-2; 9 bases map to TRBD1. The CDR3 consists of 14 residues. The germline V gene encodes CDR1 MGHRA and CDR2 YSYEKL. The V segment lost 3 bases and the J segment 4 bases; nucleotides outside the gene matches: 3. The CDR3 DNA sequence: TGCGCCAGCAGCCAGCCGACAGGGGGCTATGGCTACACCTTC. As protein: CASSQPTGGYGYTF.

This clonotype was found a few times. This chain links TRBV7-8 with TRBJ2-7; D is unresolved. V lost 1 base to trimming and J lost 1 base, with 11 bases between them. Per the germline V gene, CDR1 is SGHVS and CDR2 is FQNEAQ. The CDR3 has 15 amino acids. The CDR3 nucleotides read TGTGCCAGCAGCTTAGAATGGTTCCCGTCCTACGAGCAGTACTTC. Translation: CASSLEWFPSYEQYF.

J is TRBJ2-3 and V is TRBV6-6, with 9 bases aligning to TRBD1. The V gene's germline CDR1 is MNHNY and CDR2 SVGAGI (reference sequence). The CDR3 is made up of 15 amino acids. V lost 4 bases, J lost 8 bases, and 10 bases stayed unmatched. Here the CDR3 DNA reads TGTGCCAGCAGTTTGCGGGACAGGGTAACCGGTACGCAGTATTTT. Translating it yields CASSLRDRVTGTQYF.

This chain joins TRBV6-5 and TRBJ1-5; D perhaps matches TRBD1 (5 bases). The length of the CDR3 is 13 residues. V was clipped by 4 bases and J by 3 bases, with 7 bases between them. Germline V gene data show CDR1 as MNHEY and CDR2 as SVGAGI. CDR3 sequence (DNA): TGTGCCAGCAGTTCGACAGACAATCAGCCCCAGCATTTT. It codes for CASSSTDNQPQHF.

V is TRBV20-1 and J is TRBJ2-1, with D possibly TRBD2 on 5 matching bases. This CDR3 has 13 residues. Germline V gives CDR1 DFQATT, CDR2 SNEGSKA (reference sequence). The CDR3 is CSCLGSSYNEQFF. DNA for the CDR3: TGCAGCTGCCTGGGGAGCTCCTACAATGAGCAGTTCTTC.

The chain links TRBV6-2 or TRBV6-3 to TRBJ2-7; D gene uncertain. CDR3 length equals 16 residues. The V and J ends lost 8 bases and 0 bases respectively, with 20 bases between them. Germline CDR1 is MNHEY and CDR2 is SVGEGT. DNA of the CDR3: TGTGCCAGCGGAACCCCAGACTCCTCGAGCTCCTACGAGCAGTACTTC. Its protein product is CASGTPDSSSSYEQYF.

This clonotype came up many times. The rearrangement uses TRBV7-9 and TRBJ1-2, with D uncertain. CDR1 SEHNR and CDR2 FQNEAQ come from the germline V gene (reference sequence). The length of the CDR3 is 14 residues. V was shortened by 1 base and J by 4 bases, with 10 bases between the two germline ends. This chain's CDR3 is CASSLVPEIYGYTF. Written as DNA, the CDR3 is TGTGCCAGCAGCTTAGTCCCGGAGATCTATGGCTACACCTTC. Complete variable domain (other parts from reference TRBV7-9 and TRBJ1-2): DTGVSQNPRHKITKRGQNVTFRCDPISEHNRLYWYRQTLGQGPEFLTYFQNEAQLEKSRLLSDRFSAERPKGSFSTLEIQRTEQGDSAMYLCASSLVPEIYGYTFGSGTRLTVV.

The chain is built from TRBV11-2 and TRBJ2-6; 7 bases agree with TRBD2. CDR1 SGHAT and CDR2 FQNNGV come from the germline V gene. Trimming at V came to 5 bases and at J to 2 bases, leaving 0 bases not matched to a gene. The CDR3 consists of 14 residues. As DNA, the CDR3 is TGTGCCAGCAGCCGGGGGGCTGGGGCCAACGTCCTGACTTTC. Protein: CASSRGAGANVLTF.

This clonotype occurred a few times. The chain carries TRBV5-5 and TRBJ2-5, with D perhaps being TRBD1 or TRBD2 (5 bases each). Germline CDR1 and CDR2: SGHKS and YYEKEE (reference sequence). This CDR3 is 14 amino acids long. Trimming cost V 1 base and J 1 base, with 8 bases left between them. DNA for the CDR3: TGTGCCAGCAGCTTGTCGGGGCTCCAAGAGACCCAGTACTTC. Residues: CASSLSGLQETQYF.

The chain combines TRBV30 with TRBJ2-7; TRBD2 matches at 9 bases. Trimming at V came to 3 bases and at J to 4 bases, leaving 13 bases not matched to a gene. This CDR3 region has 16 residues. CDR1 and CDR2 (germline): GTSNPN, SVGIG (reference sequence). CDR3 in amino acids: CAWRERTSVPVYEQYF. The CDR3 region has the DNA TGTGCCTGGAGGGAGAGGACTAGCGTCCCAGTATACGAGCAGTACTTC.

This rearrangement joins TRBV20-1 to TRBJ1-3; 7 bases fit TRBD1. V dropped 0 bases and J dropped 1; count of bases not matched to a gene: 6. There are 16 residues in the CDR3. Germline assignment: CDR1 DFQATT and CDR2 SNEGSKA (reference sequence). CDR3 DNA: TGCAGTGCTAGAGATACGGGACAGCTATCTGGAAACACCATATATTTT. It translates to CSARDTGQLSGNTIYF.

The chain joins TRBV28 to TRBJ2-3; TRBD2 matches at 11 bases. CDR1 is MDHEN, CDR2 SYDVKM, per germline. The length of the CDR3 is 17 residues. V gave up 4 bases and J gave up 4 bases; unmatched junction bases: 10. For the CDR3, the DNA is TGTGCCAGCAGTTCCGGGGCTCAACTAGCGGGAGCAGATACGCAGTATTTT. This sequence encodes CASSSGAQLAGADTQYF.

The CDR3 bases are TGTGCCAGCAGTTACTCGACGACAGGGAGCGAGCAGTACTTC. Protein sequence: CASSYSTTGSEQYF. The chain recombines TRBV6-5 with TRBJ2-7, with 7 positions matching TRBD1. This CDR3 has 14 amino acids. The J segment lost 6 bases and the V segment lost 0 bases, leaving 5 bases of the junction unmatched. CDR1 is MNHEY, CDR2 SVGAGI, per germline.

This clonotype was observed many times. The chain employs TRBV6-4 and TRBJ2-1; 14 bases are shared with TRBD2. The CDR3 contains 15 residues. With 5 bases clipped from V and 8 bases from J, the junction kept 5 bases outside the gene matches. The germline V gene encodes CDR1 MRHNA and CDR2 SNTAGT. The CDR3 protein is CASSPGLAGDDEQFF. Here the CDR3 DNA reads TGTGCCAGCAGTCCGGGACTAGCGGGAGATGATGAGCAGTTCTTC.

V gene TRBV7-2 combines with J gene TRBJ2-3, with TRBD2 as a possible D gene (5 bases). Germline CDR1 SGHTA, CDR2 FQGNSA. V gave up 5 bases and J gave up 4 bases, with 13 bases separating them. CDR3 length: 14 amino acids. The CDR3 region is CASSLRGSPDTQYF. The CDR3 DNA is TGTGCCAGCAGCCTTAGAGGGTCCCCAGATACGCAGTATTTT. Supplemented by reference TRBV7-2 and TRBJ2-3, the full variable domain reads GAGVSQSPSNKVTEKGKDVELRCDPISGHTALYWYRQSLGQGLEFLIYFQGNSAPDKSGLPSDRFSAERTGGSVSTLTIQRTQQEDSAVYLCASSLRGSPDTQYFGPGTRLTVL.

This clonotype was observed a handful of times. The V gene is TRBV5-1, the J gene TRBJ2-1; TRBD2 might be the D (5 bases). Trimming pared 5 bases from V and 4 bases from J, leaving 10 bases between. Germline CDR1 and CDR2: SGHRS and YFSETQ. CDR3 length: 13 amino acids. CDR3 sequence reads: CASRASGYNEQFF. The CDR3 DNA reads as TGCGCCAGCAGGGCGTCGGGGTACAATGAGCAGTTCTTC. The complete variable domain, with remaining parts taken from reference TRBV5-1 and TRBJ2-1, reads KAGVTQTPRYLIKTRGQQVTLSCSPISGHRSVSWYQQTPGQGLQFLFEYFSETQRNKGNFPGRFSGRQFSNSRSEMNVSTLELGDSALYLCASRASGYNEQFFGPGTRLTVL.

This chain joins TRBV27 and TRBJ2-7, with TRBD1 as a possible D gene (7 bases). Deletions cut 6 bases from V and 6 bases from J, with 15 bases between. The length of the CDR3 is 13 residues. CDR1 MNHEY and CDR2 SMNVEV come from the germline V gene (reference sequence). CDR3 nucleotides: TGTGCCAGCAGACAGGGGAGGCACGGCGAGCAGTACTTC. Translated: CASRQGRHGEQYF.

This clonotype was recorded many times. The rearrangement joins TRBV10-3 to TRBJ2-2, with 7 bases aligning to TRBD2. Germline V lookup: CDR1 ENHRY, CDR2 SYGVKD. V dropped 10 bases and J dropped 3; count of bases not matched to a gene: 11. The CDR3 loop spans 15 amino acids. The CDR3: CANRNGTTDTGELFF. The CDR3 coding sequence is TGTGCCAACCGGAACGGGACTACCGACACCGGGGAGCTGTTTTTT.

J is TRBJ2-7 and V is TRBV4-2, with D hard to call. Germline CDR1 reads LGHNA; CDR2 reads YNFKEQ. V was shortened by 3 bases and J by 2 bases, with 14 bases between the two germline ends. CDR3 size: 15 residues. In nucleotides, the CDR3 is TGTGCCAGCAGCCAGTCCCCACTTGCACCCTACGAGCAGTACTTC. Its translation: CASSQSPLAPYEQYF.

This clonotype was seen more than once but under ten times. The chain combines TRBV5-1 with TRBJ1-1, with D unclear. In germline, CDR1 is SGHRS, CDR2 YFSETQ. This CDR3 spans 12 amino acids. With 0 bases removed from V and 7 bases from J, the gap between germline ends came to 7 bases. For the CDR3, the DNA is TGCGCCAGCAGCTTGGCCGGGCTTGAAGCTTTCTTT. Encoded protein: CASSLAGLEAFF.

As for this clonotype: At one end, the junction sequence differs from germline, possibly due to a read error. The genes are TRBV7-9 and TRBJ1-1, with D possibly matching TRBD1 (5 bases). The CDR3 contains 13 residues. CDR1 is SEHNR and CDR2 is FQNEAQ in the germline V gene (reference sequence). As DNA, the CDR3 is TGTGCCAGCAGCTTAGGTACGGGGCCGGTCCCGACCTTT. Protein product: CASSLGTGPVPTF.

This clonotype has just a few counts. The CDR3 here is CASSVTGPQETQYF. The DNA for the CDR3 is TGTGCCAGCAGCGTAACAGGGCCCCAAGAGACCCAGTACTTC. This chain links TRBV7-2 with TRBJ2-5, with D possibly matching TRBD1 (6 bases). The CDR3 contains 14 residues. The V and J ends lost 5 bases and 1 base respectively, with 11 bases between them. Germline CDR1 SGHTA, CDR2 FQGNSA.